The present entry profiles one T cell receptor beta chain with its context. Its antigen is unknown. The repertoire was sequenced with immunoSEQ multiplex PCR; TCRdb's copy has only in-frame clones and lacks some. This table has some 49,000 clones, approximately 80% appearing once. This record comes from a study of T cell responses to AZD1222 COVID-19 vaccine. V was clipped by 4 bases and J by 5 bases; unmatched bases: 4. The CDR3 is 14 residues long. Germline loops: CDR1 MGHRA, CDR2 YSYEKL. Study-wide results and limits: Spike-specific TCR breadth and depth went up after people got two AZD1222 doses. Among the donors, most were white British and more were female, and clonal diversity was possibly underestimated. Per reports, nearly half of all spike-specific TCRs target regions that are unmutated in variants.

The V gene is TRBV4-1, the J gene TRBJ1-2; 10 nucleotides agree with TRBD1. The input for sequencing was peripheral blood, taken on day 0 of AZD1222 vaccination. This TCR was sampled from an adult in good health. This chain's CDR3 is CASSPPDRGYGYTF. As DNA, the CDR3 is TGCGCCAGCAGCCCCCCGGACAGGGGGTATGGCTACACCTTC.